These 19 T cell receptor beta chains were sequenced from one sample in a study of T cell responses to AZD1222 COVID-19 vaccine. Sequencing used immunoSEQ multiplex PCR; TCRdb keeps in-frame clones, though not all of them. The table lists around 35,000 clones, approximately 86% of them singletons, with roughly 6.2% in the top ten. Source: peripheral blood, taken on day 0 of AZD1222 vaccination. The receptors were sampled from an adult in good health.

This clone was observed a few times. The chain links TRBV11-2 to TRBJ2-5, with D perhaps being TRBD1 or TRBD2 (6 bases each). The CDR3 is 14 residues long. In germline, CDR1 is SGHAT, CDR2 FQNNGV. With 5 bases removed from V and 7 bases from J, the gap between germline ends came to 17 bases. The chain's CDR3 is CASSLPLRGGTQYF. The CDR3 DNA follows: TGTGCCAGCAGCCTCCCCCTCAGGGGAGGGACCCAGTACTTC.

The chain uses TRBV6-1 and TRBJ1-4; maybe TRBD1 (5 bases). Trimming removed 3 bases from V and 11 bases from J, with 7 bases in between. The CDR3 is 11 residues long. Germline V lookup: CDR1 MNHNS, CDR2 SASEGT. The CDR3 bases are TGTGCCAGCAGTGAGGGACGGAAACTGTTTTTT. Its translation is CASSEGRKLFF.

J is TRBJ2-6 and V is TRBV7-6; D is undetermined. Germline V gene data show CDR1 as SGHVS and CDR2 as FNYEAQ. This CDR3 has 15 amino acids. V gave up 2 bases and J gave up 1 base, with 6 bases separating them. CDR3 residues: CASSLLLSGANVLTF. Here the CDR3 DNA reads TGTGCCAGCAGCTTACTACTTTCTGGGGCCAACGTCCTGACTTTC.

The chain links TRBV7-8 to TRBJ2-7; no clear D. In germline, CDR1 is SGHVS, CDR2 FQNEAQ. V lost 5 bases, J lost 0 bases, and 17 bases lay in between. This CDR3 region has 16 residues. The CDR3, as DNA: TGTGCCAGCAGCGCCCAGTATGCCAAACCCTCCTACGAGCAGTACTTC. Residues: CASSAQYAKPSYEQYF.

This chain uses TRBV6-5 with TRBJ1-2; D is ambiguous. Trimming cost V 4 bases and J 4 bases, with 13 bases left between them. The CDR3 runs to 14 residues. Germline loops: CDR1 MNHEY, CDR2 SVGAGI. In nucleotides, the CDR3 is TGTGCCAGCAGTTCCGCCGACACGGTCTATGGCTACACCTTC. Amino acid sequence: CASSSADTVYGYTF.

This clone has just one count. This chain's CDR3 is CASTKRGGLEQFF. For the CDR3, the DNA is TGTGCCAGCACCAAAAGAGGGGGCCTTGAGCAGTTCTTC. The chain has TRBV6-5 and TRBJ2-1, with 7 bases fitting TRBD1. Germline CDR1 is MNHEY and CDR2 is SVGAGI. After removal of 7 bases from V and 9 bases from J, the junction contained 9 bases not matched to a gene. This CDR3 spans 13 amino acids.

This clone was seen only a few times. V and J are TRBV12-5 and TRBJ1-1; D gene uncertain. The germline V gene encodes CDR1 LGHNT and CDR2 FRNRAP. Trimming removed 5 bases from V and 4 bases from J, with 17 bases in between. The CDR3 is 15 amino acids. The CDR3 DNA follows: TGTGCTAGTGGTCGCGAAGGGCTGGGTGGCACTGAAGCTTTCTTT. This sequence encodes CASGREGLGGTEAFF.

This clone was seen a handful of times. The sample holds other DNA sequences that translate to the same CDR3. V usage is TRBV5-1 and J usage is TRBJ2-3, with TRBD2 matching over 8 bases. This CDR3 contains 15 residues. V lost 2 bases to trimming and J lost 1 base; unmatched junction nucleotides: 3. The germline V gene has CDR1 SGHRS and CDR2 YFSETQ. In DNA form, the CDR3 reads TGCGCCAGCAGCTTACGGGGGGGTGGCACAGATACGCAGTATTTT. It codes for CASSLRGGGTDTQYF.

The chain uses TRBV5-1 and TRBJ1-4; no clear D. Trimming cost V 5 bases and J 7 bases, with 18 bases left between them. The CDR3 runs to 15 residues. CDR1 SGHRS and CDR2 YFSETQ come from the germline V gene. In DNA, the CDR3 is TGCGCCAGCAGGCCCCAGACGGGAGGAGGTGAAAAACTGTTTTTT. This sequence encodes CASRPQTGGGEKLFF.

The chain couples TRBV28 to TRBJ2-3; 7 bases agree with TRBD1. J was trimmed by 2 bases and V by 6 bases; bases with no gene match: 11. Germline lookup yields CDR1 MDHEN and CDR2 SYDVKM. This CDR3 is 16 amino acids long. The CDR3 here is CASRPTSDRSTDTQYF. The CDR3 coding sequence is TGTGCCAGCAGGCCCACGTCGGACAGGTCCACAGATACGCAGTATTTT.

This rearrangement joins TRBV19 to TRBJ2-1; D may be TRBD2 (6 bases). The germline V gene has CDR1 LNHDA and CDR2 SQIVND (reference sequence). The CDR3 is 13 amino acids. The ends were cut back, 5 bases at V and 4 bases at J, with 9 bases in the middle. CDR3: CASSDGGYNEQFF. In nucleotides, the CDR3 is TGTGCCAGTAGTGACGGGGGTTACAATGAGCAGTTCTTC. Full variable domain (remainder filled in from reference TRBV19 and TRBJ2-1): DGGITQSPKYLFRKEGQNVTLSCEQNLNHDAMYWYRQDPGQGLRLIYYSQIVNDFQKGDIAEGYSVSREKKESFPLTVTSAQKNPTAFYLCASSDGGYNEQFFGPGTRLTVL.

V and J are TRBV9 and TRBJ2-7, with TRBD2 matching over 8 bases. This CDR3 contains 15 residues. With 4 bases clipped from V and 6 bases from J, the junction kept 12 bases outside the gene matches. CDR1 and CDR2 from the germline V gene are SGDLS and YYNGEE. This CDR3 is CASSPQLADTAEQYF. The CDR3 DNA reads TGTGCCAGCAGCCCTCAACTAGCGGACACCGCCGAGCAGTACTTC.

The chain is built from TRBV5-1 and TRBJ2-7, with TRBD1 identical over 10 bases. Germline V gives CDR1 SGHRS, CDR2 YFSETQ. With 3 bases clipped from V and 3 bases from J, the junction kept 0 bases outside the gene matches. The CDR3 consists of 13 residues. CDR3 amino acids: CASSWDRGYEQYF. For the CDR3, the DNA is TGCGCCAGCAGCTGGGACAGGGGCTACGAGCAGTACTTC.

This chain links TRBV5-1 with TRBJ2-7, with TRBD2 matching over 8 bases. Germline V gives CDR1 SGHRS, CDR2 YFSETQ. V shed 3 bases, J shed 2 bases, and the junction held 4 bases outside the gene matches. The CDR3 length is 14 residues. CDR3 nucleotide sequence: TGCGCCAGCAGCTCGCGGGGGGATCCCTACGAGCAGTACTTC. Amino acid sequence: CASSSRGDPYEQYF.

This clone has only one observation. The chain is built from TRBV10-3 and TRBJ2-7; 8 bases align to TRBD1. Germline V CDR1 and CDR2: ENHRY, SYGVKD. The CDR3 runs to 13 residues. V trimming: 8 bases; J trimming: 2 bases; junction bases outside the gene matches: 5. The CDR3 nucleotides read TGTGCCATCGGGGGACAGGAGGCCTACGAGCAGTACTTC. Its translation: CAIGGQEAYEQYF.

The gene calls are TRBV7-2 and TRBJ2-3, with a possible D match to TRBD2 (5 bases). This CDR3 has 15 residues. Germline V gene lookup returns CDR1 SGHTA and CDR2 FQGNSA. V lost 5 bases and J 2 bases, leaving 14 bases between the germline ends. The chain's CDR3 is CASSEEVAYTDTQYF. The CDR3 DNA sequence: TGTGCCAGCAGCGAGGAGGTAGCGTACACAGATACGCAGTATTTT.

V usage is TRBV28 and J usage is TRBJ1-2; D may be TRBD1 (5 bases). The germline gives CDR1 MDHEN, CDR2 SYDVKM. Trimming took 2 bases from V and 0 from J, leaving 10 bases between them. The CDR3 has 15 amino acids. As DNA, the CDR3 is TGTGCCAGCAGTTTAGGGGGGAAAACTAACTATGGCTACACCTTC. Translating gives CASSLGGKTNYGYTF.

This clone has just one count. The chain combines TRBV30 with TRBJ2-2, with 10 bases that match TRBD1. CDR1 and CDR2 (germline): GTSNPN, SVGIG (reference sequence). The CDR3 is 16 residues long. V gave up 1 base and J gave up 5 bases; unmatched junction bases: 7. The CDR3 nucleotides read TGTGCCTGGAGTGAGGGGACAGGGGAGGGAACCGGGGAGCTGTTTTTT. It specifies CAWSEGTGEGTGELFF.

V usage is TRBV7-2 and J usage is TRBJ2-1, with 7 bases matching TRBD1. This CDR3 region has 16 residues. The germline V gene has CDR1 SGHTA and CDR2 FQGNSA. J was trimmed by 0 bases and V by 5 bases; bases with no gene match: 7. CDR3 loop: CASSLQTGSSYNEQFF. DNA of the CDR3: TGTGCCAGCAGCCTGCAGACAGGGAGCTCCTACAATGAGCAGTTCTTC.